This paragraph covers one T cell receptor beta chain sequence. The CDR3 has 17 amino acids. The germline CDR1 and CDR2 sequences are SGHRS and YFSETQ. The germline V and J ends were trimmed by 4 bases and 2 bases, with 20 bases remaining between them. Amplification used 60 Vbeta primers and 13 Jbeta primers. The repertoire was sequenced with immunoSEQ multiplex PCR; TCRdb's copy has only in-frame clones and lacks some. The data hold about 180,000 clones, with 85% observed a single time. This sample was included in a study of cytomegalovirus exposure and HLA in healthy donors. The chain employs TRBV5-1 and TRBJ2-3; D remains ambiguous. The sample consisted of PBMCs. This sequence originates from a boy aged 2 to 10 in good health and CMV-seronegative. The CDR3 sequence is CASSPTTLERSTDTQYF. The DNA for the CDR3 is TGCGCCAGCAGCCCTACTACTCTAGAGAGATCCACAGATACGCAGTATTTT.